The sequence of this T cell receptor (beta chain) was determined in a study of cytomegalovirus exposure and HLA in healthy donors. Trimming stripped 5 bases from V and 0 bases from J, with 8 bases between. CDR1 SGHTA and CDR2 FQGNSA come from the germline V gene. CDR3 length equals 14 residues. PCR used 60 Vbeta primers and 13 Jbeta primers. The data were produced by immunoSEQ multiplex PCR, yet TCRdb's version contains in-frame clones alone and is incomplete. The data contain fewer than 200,000 clones, over 60% of them singletons. The source material was PBMCs. The chain uses TRBV7-2 and TRBJ1-5; the D gene is possibly TRBD1 (6 bases). The TCR originated in a female donor in good health and CMV-seronegative. CDR3 protein: CASSPDSSNQPQHF. The CDR3 DNA reads as TGTGCCAGCAGCCCGGACAGTAGCAATCAGCCCCAGCATTTT. The complete variable domain, with remaining parts taken from reference TRBV7-2 and TRBJ1-5, reads GAGVSQSPSNKVTEKGKDVELRCDPISGHTALYWYRQSLGQGLEFLIYFQGNSAPDKSGLPSDRFSAERTGGSVSTLTIQRTQQEDSAVYLCASSPDSSNQPQHFGDGTRLSIL.